These T cell receptor beta chains were read from a single sample in a study of shared clonotypes between healthy human individuals. Profiled with immunoSEQ multiplex PCR; TCRdb holds only in-frame clones, not every one. The table includes 300,000 to 400,000 clones, around 87% detected once. The sequenced material came from memory CD8+ T cells sorted from blood. The receptors stem from a young man in good health. Each CDR3 is given with its conserved first and last residue. A D gene is named only where the DNA matches it firmly. Rows may omit the clone size; those that give it use once, few, many or a size class.

CDR3nt,CDR3aa,len,j_gene,abundance,v_gene,d_gene
TGTGCCAGCTATTTGAACACTGAAGCTTTCTTT,CASYLNTEAFF,11,TRBJ1-1,once,TRBV28,NA
TGCGCCAGCAGCGCTCCGGGACAGGAGGCCGGTTCACCCCTCCACTTT,CASSAPGQEAGSPLHF,16,TRBJ1-6,NA,TRBV5-1,TRBD1
TGTGCCAGCAGCGTAGGTCCAGATTCCTACGAGCAGTACTTC,CASSVGPDSYEQYF,14,TRBJ2-7,NA,TRBV9,NA
TGCGCCAGCAGTGAGGGCCCATTGGGGGACACTGAAGCTTTCTTT,CASSEGPLGDTEAFF,15,TRBJ1-1,NA,TRBV10-2,NA
TGTGCCTGGAGTTACCGGGACAGGAGGACTGAAGCTTTCTTT,CAWSYRDRRTEAFF,14,TRBJ1-1,NA,TRBV30,TRBD1
TGTGCCAGCAGCTTCGGGAACACTGAAGCTTTCTTT,CASSFGNTEAFF,12,TRBJ1-1,NA,TRBV5-6,NA
TGTGCCAGCAGCTCCGACCCCAACATATCACCCCTCCACTTT,CASSSDPNISPLHF,14,TRBJ1-6,NA,TRBV13,NA
TGCGCCAGCAGCAACGGGACAGGGGGACAAGAGACCCAGTACTTC,CASSNGTGGQETQYF,15,TRBJ2-5,NA,TRBV5-1,TRBD1
TGTGCATTAAAAGGTGGGGAGGGTTCACCCCTCCACTTT,CALKGGEGSPLHF,13,TRBJ1-6,NA,TRBV10-3,NA
TGTGCCAGCATGGGCCCCAGCGGGCCGACCTACAATGAGCAGTTCTTC,CASMGPSGPTYNEQFF,16,TRBJ2-1,few,TRBV6-6,NA
TGTGCCAGCAGCTTAGAGGGTTGGGAGACCCAGTACTTC,CASSLEGWETQYF,13,TRBJ2-5,many,TRBV7-8,NA
TGCAGCGTTGGGCCCAGGGACAGGGGTACCTACAATGAGCAGTTCTTC,CSVGPRDRGTYNEQFF,16,TRBJ2-1,NA,TRBV29-1,TRBD1
TGCAGCGTTGAATTGGCGGGAGGCTCCTACGAGCAGTACTTC,CSVELAGGSYEQYF,14,TRBJ2-7,NA,TRBV29-1,TRBD2
TGTGCCAGCAGTTTAGCCCGGTACAATGAGCAGTTCTTC,CASSLARYNEQFF,13,TRBJ2-1,NA,TRBV27,NA
TGCGCCAGCAGCCAAGATAGGGGGGGCCCGGCCAAAAACATTCAGTACTTC,CASSQDRGGPAKNIQYF,17,TRBJ2-4,NA,TRBV4-1,NA
TGTGCCAGCAGTCCGGGACTAGCGGGGGGGCCCTCCAAAAACATTCAGTACTTC,CASSPGLAGGPSKNIQYF,18,TRBJ2-4,NA,TRBV28,TRBD2
TGTGCCAGCAGTCCGGACAGGTTCTACGAGCAGTACTTC,CASSPDRFYEQYF,13,TRBJ2-7,NA,TRBV6-6,TRBD1
TGTGCCAGCAGCTCGCCCGGGACTAGCTTTGGAGTGACCCAGTACTTC,CASSSPGTSFGVTQYF,16,TRBJ2-5,NA,TRBV7-2,TRBD2
TGTGCCAGCAGCTTAGATGCCGGGACGGGCTACGAGCAGTACTTC,CASSLDAGTGYEQYF,15,TRBJ2-7,NA,TRBV7-2,NA
TGTGCCATCAGCCAGTGGCGTTACAATGAGCAGTTCTTC,CAISQWRYNEQFF,13,TRBJ2-1,NA,TRBV10-3,NA
TGTGCCCGCCGCCAGGGACTCGGATACAATGAGCAGTTCTTC,CARRQGLGYNEQFF,14,TRBJ2-1,once,TRBV2,NA
TGTGCCAGCAGCGTAGCTACGAGTAATGAGCAGTTCTTC,CASSVATSNEQFF,13,TRBJ2-1,many,TRBV9,NA
TGTGCCAGCAGTTCGATGCAGGGGGCGTTGGACTATGGCTACACCTTC,CASSSMQGALDYGYTF,16,TRBJ1-2,NA,TRBV27,TRBD1
TGTGCCAGCAGTGCGGGACAGGGATATTCACCCCTCCACTTT,CASSAGQGYSPLHF,14,TRBJ1-6,NA,TRBV27,TRBD1
TGTGCCAGCTCACCTTGGCTCGCGGGGACCTTCACCGGGGAGCTGTTTTTT,CASSPWLAGTFTGELFF,17,TRBJ2-2,NA,TRBV18,NA
TGTGCCAGCAGCCACTTAGGACTAGGACAGGCCGGGGAGCTGTTTTTT,CASSHLGLGQAGELFF,16,TRBJ2-2,few,TRBV5-4,NA
TGTGCCTGGAGCGGGACACCCCAGCTGAACACTGAAGCTTTCTTT,CAWSGTPQLNTEAFF,15,TRBJ1-1,NA,TRBV30,NA
TGCGCCAGCAGCTATAGACAGACAGGGGTCGGCCCCTCCGAGCAGTACTTC,CASSYRQTGVGPSEQYF,17,TRBJ2-7,NA,TRBV4-1,TRBD1
TGCGCCAGCAGCCAAGAGGCAGGTTACTACGAGCAGTACTTC,CASSQEAGYYEQYF,14,TRBJ2-7,NA,TRBV4-3,NA
TGTGCCAGCAGCTTCGGGGGTCGCTACGAGCAGTACTTC,CASSFGGRYEQYF,13,TRBJ2-7,NA,TRBV7-9,NA
TGTGCCTGGGATACTTTGACAGGGGTCCATGAGCAGTTCTTC,CAWDTLTGVHEQFF,14,TRBJ2-1,once,TRBV30,TRBD1
TGTGCCAGTAGTATAGAGCGGGGGCGTTGGTCTGAAGCTTTCTTT,CASSIERGRWSEAFF,15,TRBJ1-1,NA,TRBV19,NA
TGTGCCAGCAGCTTAGATTTGGGCACTTCCTACGAGCAGTACTTC,CASSLDLGTSYEQYF,15,TRBJ2-7,NA,TRBV11-2,NA
TGTGCCAGCAGCTTAGTAATAAGGGACAGCTCCTACGAGCAGTACTTC,CASSLVIRDSSYEQYF,16,TRBJ2-7,NA,TRBV7-8,TRBD1
TGTGCCAGCAGCGTAGCGGATCATCAGCCCCAGCATTTT,CASSVADHQPQHF,13,TRBJ1-5,once,TRBV9,NA
TGTGCCTGGAATCCGACAGGGATAGGCGAGCAGTACTTC,CAWNPTGIGEQYF,13,TRBJ2-7,NA,TRBV30,TRBD1
TGCGCCAGCAGCCAAGTCCGGGCCTCACCGGACACCTTC,CASSQVRASPDTF,13,TRBJ1-2,NA,TRBV4-1,NA
TGTGCCAGCAGTACACAGGGGGATGGACAGCCCCAGCATTTT,CASSTQGDGQPQHF,14,TRBJ1-5,NA,TRBV27,TRBD1
TGTGCCAGCAGCACTAGGACAGGTGGACTTTATGGCTACACCTTC,CASSTRTGGLYGYTF,15,TRBJ1-2,medium-sized,TRBV9,TRBD1
TGTGCCAGCAGCGACTGGGGGGCCAACTACGAGCAGTACTTC,CASSDWGANYEQYF,14,TRBJ2-7,NA,TRBV28,NA
TGCGCCAGCAGCCTTGCGCCGGGACAAACCTACGAGCAGTACTTC,CASSLAPGQTYEQYF,15,TRBJ2-7,few,TRBV4-3,NA
TGTGCCAGCAGCCAGGGGGCTCACACTGAAGCTTTCTTT,CASSQGAHTEAFF,13,TRBJ1-1,NA,TRBV6-1,TRBD1
TGTGCCAGCAGCTTAGGGAACCTGCAGACCGGCCCTGGGGGCTACACCTTC,CASSLGNLQTGPGGYTF,17,TRBJ1-2,NA,TRBV13,NA
TGTGCCAGCAGCCACGGACAGGGCCCCACCGGGGAGCTGTTTTTT,CASSHGQGPTGELFF,15,TRBJ2-2,NA,TRBV11-2,TRBD1
TGTGCCTGGAGTCATACAGGGGGAGGGGAGCTGTTTTTT,CAWSHTGGGELFF,13,TRBJ2-2,NA,TRBV30,TRBD1
TGTGCCAGCAGCTTAGAGGTGAACACTGAAGCTTTCTTT,CASSLEVNTEAFF,13,TRBJ1-1,few,TRBV7-2,NA
TGTGCCAGCAGCTCCCCTAGTGGACAGTACCAAGAGACCCAGTACTTC,CASSSPSGQYQETQYF,16,TRBJ2-5,NA,TRBV7-9,NA
TGTGCCAGCAGCGCCGGGACAGGGGGAAACACCATATATTTT,CASSAGTGGNTIYF,14,TRBJ1-3,NA,TRBV9,TRBD1
TGTGCCAGCACCCCCGGACAGGTTAGCACAGATACGCAGTATTTT,CASTPGQVSTDTQYF,15,TRBJ2-3,NA,TRBV6-5,TRBD1
TGTGCCATCAGTGTTACAGGGAGAGCGGATACGCAGTATTTT,CAISVTGRADTQYF,14,TRBJ2-3,NA,TRBV10-3,NA
TGTGCCAGCAGCTTAGAGATCGGGGCCCACGAGCAGTACTTC,CASSLEIGAHEQYF,14,TRBJ2-7,NA,TRBV7-9,NA
TGCGCCAGCAGCTTGTGGATTTACAGTGGATCCCAGTACTTC,CASSLWIYSGSQYF,14,TRBJ2-5,once,TRBV5-1,NA
TGCGCCAGCAGCCGCCTGGGGGGTAGCGGGGCAGGCACCTACGAGCAGTACTTC,CASSRLGGSGAGTYEQYF,18,TRBJ2-7,NA,TRBV5-1,TRBD2
TGCGCCAGCAGTAGCCGGGGGCTTTACCTTTGGAACACTGAAGCTTTCTTT,CASSSRGLYLWNTEAFF,17,TRBJ1-1,NA,TRBV10-2,NA